This entry describes one T cell receptor beta chain. Its antigen is currently unknown. Time point given: before natalizumab initiation. The survey-level immunoSEQ assay was used. Here immunoSEQ multiplex PCR was the method, and the copy in TCRdb shows in-frame clones only, minus some. The sample yields under 40,000 clones, roughly 92% seen once. This entry is derived from a study of multiple sclerosis patients with progressive multifocal leukoencephalopathy. Broader study findings: Less diverse TRB repertoires were suggested in most PML patients. Preferential TRBV-TRBJ pairings or common gene usage were not detected at PML.

CDR1 is SGHDT and CDR2 is YYEEEE in the germline V gene. CDR3 length: 13 amino acids. V lost 0 bases and J 4 bases, leaving 7 bases between the germline ends. Sequenced: PBMCs. The chain links TRBV5-6 to TRBJ1-1, with unresolved D. The receptor was isolated from a man younger than 40 with multiple sclerosis. In DNA form, the CDR3 reads TGTGCCAGCAGCTTGGGGGCCAGCACTGAAGCTTTCTTT. This sequence encodes CASSLGASTEAFF.